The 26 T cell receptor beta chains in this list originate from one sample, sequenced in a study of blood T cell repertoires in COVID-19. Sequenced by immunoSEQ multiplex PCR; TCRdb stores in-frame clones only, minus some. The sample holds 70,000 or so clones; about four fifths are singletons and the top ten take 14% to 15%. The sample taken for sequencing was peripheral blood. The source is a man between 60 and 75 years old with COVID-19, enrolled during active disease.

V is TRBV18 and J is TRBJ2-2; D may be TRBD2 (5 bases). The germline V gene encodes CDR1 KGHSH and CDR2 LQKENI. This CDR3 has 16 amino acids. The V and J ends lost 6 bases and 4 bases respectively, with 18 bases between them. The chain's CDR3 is CASSPASKVRTGELFF. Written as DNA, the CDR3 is TGTGCCAGCTCCCCCGCTAGCAAGGTTCGCACCGGGGAGCTGTTTTTT.

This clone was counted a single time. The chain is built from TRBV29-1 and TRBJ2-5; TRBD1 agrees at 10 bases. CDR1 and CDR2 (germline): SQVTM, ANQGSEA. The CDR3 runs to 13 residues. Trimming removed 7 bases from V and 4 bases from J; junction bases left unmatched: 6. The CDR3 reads CSAQTGGVETQYF. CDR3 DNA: TGCAGCGCCCAGACAGGGGGCGTAGAGACCCAGTACTTC. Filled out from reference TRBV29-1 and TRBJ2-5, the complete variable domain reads SAVISQKPSRDICQRGTSLTIQCQVDSQVTMMFWYRQQPGQSLTLIATANQGSEATYESGFVIDKFPISRPNLTFSTLTVSNMSPEDSSIYLCSAQTGGVETQYFGPGTRLLVL.

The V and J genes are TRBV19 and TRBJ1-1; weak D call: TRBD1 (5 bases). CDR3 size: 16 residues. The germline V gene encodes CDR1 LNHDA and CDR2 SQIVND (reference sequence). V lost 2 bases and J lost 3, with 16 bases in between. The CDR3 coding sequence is TGTGCCAGTAGTATACAGGGAGGGTATAGGGACACTGAAGCTTTCTTT. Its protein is CASSIQGGYRDTEAFF. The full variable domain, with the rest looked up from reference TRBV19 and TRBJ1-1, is DGGITQSPKYLFRKEGQNVTLSCEQNLNHDAMYWYRQDPGQGLRLIYYSQIVNDFQKGDIAEGYSVSREKKESFPLTVTSAQKNPTAFYLCASSIQGGYRDTEAFFGQGTRLTVV.

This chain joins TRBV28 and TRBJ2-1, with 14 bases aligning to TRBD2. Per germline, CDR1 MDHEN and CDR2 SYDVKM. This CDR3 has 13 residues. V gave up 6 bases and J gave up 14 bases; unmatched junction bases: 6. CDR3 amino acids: CASRLGTSGGEFF. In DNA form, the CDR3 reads TGTGCCAGCAGGCTTGGGACTAGCGGGGGAGAGTTCTTC.

The CDR3 spells CASSSLAGAGGDTQYF. The CDR3 DNA follows: TGTGCCAGCAGTTCTCTAGCGGGAGCGGGGGGAGATACGCAGTATTTT. The rearrangement links TRBV6-5 to TRBJ2-3, with TRBD2 identical over 10 bases. Germline V gene lookup returns CDR1 MNHEY and CDR2 SVGAGI. J gave up 5 bases and V 4 bases, and 9 bases lay outside the gene matches. CDR3 size: 16 residues.

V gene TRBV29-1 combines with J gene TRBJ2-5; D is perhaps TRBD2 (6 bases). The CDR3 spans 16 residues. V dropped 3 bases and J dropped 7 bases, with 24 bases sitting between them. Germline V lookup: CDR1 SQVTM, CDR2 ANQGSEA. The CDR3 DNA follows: TGCAGCGTTGACTTCGTGGGCATAACTAGCCCAGTGACCCAGTACTTC. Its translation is CSVDFVGITSPVTQYF. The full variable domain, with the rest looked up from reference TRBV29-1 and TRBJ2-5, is SAVISQKPSRDICQRGTSLTIQCQVDSQVTMMFWYRQQPGQSLTLIATANQGSEATYESGFVIDKFPISRPNLTFSTLTVSNMSPEDSSIYLCSVDFVGITSPVTQYFGPGTRLLVL.

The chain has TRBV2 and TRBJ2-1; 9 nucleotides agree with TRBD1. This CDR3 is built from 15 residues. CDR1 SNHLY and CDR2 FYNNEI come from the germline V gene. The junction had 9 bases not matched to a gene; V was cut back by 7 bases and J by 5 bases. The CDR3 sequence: CASTRDRANNNEQFF. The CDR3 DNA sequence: TGTGCCAGCACCCGGGACAGGGCGAATAACAATGAGCAGTTCTTC.

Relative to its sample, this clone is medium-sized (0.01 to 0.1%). For the CDR3, the DNA is TGTGCCAGCAGTTACCGGCGGGGGGGCCTGCATGAGCAGTTCTTC. As protein: CASSYRRGGLHEQFF. This chain uses TRBV6-5 with TRBJ2-1; 9 bases map to TRBD2. This CDR3 contains 15 residues. Germline V CDR1 and CDR2: MNHEY, SVGAGI. The junction had 7 bases not matched to a gene; V was cut back by 2 bases and J by 8 bases.

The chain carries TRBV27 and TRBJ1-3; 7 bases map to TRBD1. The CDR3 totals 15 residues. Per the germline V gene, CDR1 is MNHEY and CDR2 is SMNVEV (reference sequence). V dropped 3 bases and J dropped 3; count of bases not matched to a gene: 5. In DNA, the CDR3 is TGTGCCAGCAGTTTTGGAGGGGGCAGTGGAAACACCATATATTTT. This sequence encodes CASSFGGGSGNTIYF.

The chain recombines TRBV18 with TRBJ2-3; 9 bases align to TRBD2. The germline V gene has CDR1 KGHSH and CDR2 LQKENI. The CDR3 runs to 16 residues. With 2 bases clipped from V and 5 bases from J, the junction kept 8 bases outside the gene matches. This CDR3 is CASSPRQRGAGDTQYF. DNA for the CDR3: TGTGCCAGCTCACCAAGGCAGCGGGGGGCCGGAGATACGCAGTATTTT. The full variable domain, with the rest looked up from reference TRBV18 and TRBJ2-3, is NAGVMQNPRHLVRRRGQEARLRCSPMKGHSHVYWYRQLPEEGLKFMVYLQKENIIDESGMPKERFSAEFPKEGPSILRIQQVVRGDSAAYFCASSPRQRGAGDTQYFGPGTRLTVL.

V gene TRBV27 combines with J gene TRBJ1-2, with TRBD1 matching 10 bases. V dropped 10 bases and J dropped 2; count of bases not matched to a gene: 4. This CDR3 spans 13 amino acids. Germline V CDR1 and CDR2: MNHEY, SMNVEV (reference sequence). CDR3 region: CATRTGGNYGYTF. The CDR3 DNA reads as TGTGCCACCCGGACAGGGGGAAACTATGGCTACACCTTC.

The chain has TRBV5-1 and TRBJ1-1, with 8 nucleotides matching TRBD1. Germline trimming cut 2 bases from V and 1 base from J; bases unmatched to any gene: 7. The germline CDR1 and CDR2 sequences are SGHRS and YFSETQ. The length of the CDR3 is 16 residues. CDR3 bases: TGCGCCAGCAGCTTAGCAGGGGGCATTTGGAACACTGAAGCTTTCTTT. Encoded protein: CASSLAGGIWNTEAFF.

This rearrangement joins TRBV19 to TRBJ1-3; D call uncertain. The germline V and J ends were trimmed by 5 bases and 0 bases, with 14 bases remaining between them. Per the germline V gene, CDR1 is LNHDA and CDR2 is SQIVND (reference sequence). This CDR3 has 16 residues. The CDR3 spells CASSLGLLTSGNTIYF. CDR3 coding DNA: TGTGCCAGTAGTCTAGGCCTACTTACCTCTGGAAACACCATATATTTT.

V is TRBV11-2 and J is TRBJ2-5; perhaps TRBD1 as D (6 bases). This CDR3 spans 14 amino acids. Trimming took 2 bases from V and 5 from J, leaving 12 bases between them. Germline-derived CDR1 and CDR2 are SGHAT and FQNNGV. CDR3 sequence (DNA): TGTGCCAGCAGCTTACGTGGGGGCCAGGAGACCCAGTACTTC. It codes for CASSLRGGQETQYF.

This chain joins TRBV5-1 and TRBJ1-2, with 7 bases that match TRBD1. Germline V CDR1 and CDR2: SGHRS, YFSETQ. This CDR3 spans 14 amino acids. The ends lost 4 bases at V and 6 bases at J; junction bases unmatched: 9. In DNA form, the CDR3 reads TGCGCCAGCAGCCTGATAGGACAGGATGATGGCTACACCTTC. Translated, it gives CASSLIGQDDGYTF.

The CDR3 reads CASSFGGRLNQPQHF. The CDR3 DNA sequence: TGTGCCAGCAGTTTCGGGGGGCGCCTCAATCAGCCCCAGCATTTT. The chain is built from TRBV28 and TRBJ1-5, with D perhaps TRBD1 (6 bases). Trimming cost V 3 bases and J 3 bases, with 12 bases left between them. Germline values: CDR1 MDHEN, CDR2 SYDVKM. The CDR3 loop spans 15 amino acids.

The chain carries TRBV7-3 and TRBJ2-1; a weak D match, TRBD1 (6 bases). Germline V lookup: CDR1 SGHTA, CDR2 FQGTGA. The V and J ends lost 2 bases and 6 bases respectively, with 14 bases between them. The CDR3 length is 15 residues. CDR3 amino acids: CASSLSVLGGNEQFF. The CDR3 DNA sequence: TGTGCCAGCAGCTTATCGGTCTTAGGGGGCAATGAGCAGTTCTTC. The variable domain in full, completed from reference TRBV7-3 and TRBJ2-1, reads GAGVSQTPSNKVTEKGKYVELRCDPISGHTALYWYRQSLGQGPEFLIYFQGTGAADDSGLPNDRFFAVRPEGSVSTLKIQRTERGDSAVYLCASSLSVLGGNEQFFGPGTRLTVL.

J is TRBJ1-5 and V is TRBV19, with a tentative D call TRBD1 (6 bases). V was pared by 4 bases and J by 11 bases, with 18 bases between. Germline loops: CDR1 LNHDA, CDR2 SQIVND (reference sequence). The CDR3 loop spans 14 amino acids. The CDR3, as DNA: TGTGCCAGTAGTAGGGAGACAGGCCCCAGGGCCCAGCATTTT. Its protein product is CASSRETGPRAQHF.

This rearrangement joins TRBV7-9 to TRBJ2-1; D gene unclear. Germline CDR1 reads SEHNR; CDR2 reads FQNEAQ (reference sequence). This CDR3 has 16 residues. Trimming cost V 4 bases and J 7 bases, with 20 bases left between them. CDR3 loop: CASSSDLLLTVNEQFF. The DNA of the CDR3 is TGTGCCAGCAGCTCAGACCTCCTCCTGACTGTTAATGAGCAGTTCTTC.

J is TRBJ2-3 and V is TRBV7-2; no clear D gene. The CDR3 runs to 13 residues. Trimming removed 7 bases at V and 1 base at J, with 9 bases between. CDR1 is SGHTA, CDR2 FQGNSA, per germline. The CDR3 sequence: CASMFSRTDTQYF. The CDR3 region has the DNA TGTGCCAGCATGTTTAGCCGCACAGATACGCAGTATTTT.

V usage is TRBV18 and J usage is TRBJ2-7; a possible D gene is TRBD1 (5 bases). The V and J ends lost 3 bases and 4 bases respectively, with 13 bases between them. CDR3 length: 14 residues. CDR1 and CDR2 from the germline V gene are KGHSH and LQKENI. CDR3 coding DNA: TGTGCCAGCTCACCGTCTGGCAGGGCGTACGAGCAGTACTTC. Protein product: CASSPSGRAYEQYF.

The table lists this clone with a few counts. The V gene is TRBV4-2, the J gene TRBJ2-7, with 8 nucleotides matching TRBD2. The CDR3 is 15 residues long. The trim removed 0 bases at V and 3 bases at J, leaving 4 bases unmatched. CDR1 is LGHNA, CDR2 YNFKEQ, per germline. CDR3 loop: CASSQETSGYYEQYF. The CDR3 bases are TGTGCCAGCAGCCAAGAAACTAGCGGCTACTACGAGCAGTACTTC.

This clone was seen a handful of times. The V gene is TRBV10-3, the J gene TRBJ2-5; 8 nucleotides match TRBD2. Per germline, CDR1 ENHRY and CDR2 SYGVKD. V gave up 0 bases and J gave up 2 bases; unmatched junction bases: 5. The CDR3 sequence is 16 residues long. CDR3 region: CAISESFGGGQETQYF. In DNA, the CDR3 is TGTGCCATCAGTGAGTCATTCGGGGGGGGTCAAGAGACCCAGTACTTC.

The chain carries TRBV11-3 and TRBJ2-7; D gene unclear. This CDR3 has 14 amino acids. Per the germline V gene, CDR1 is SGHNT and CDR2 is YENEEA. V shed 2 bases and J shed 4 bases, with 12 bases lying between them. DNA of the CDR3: TGTGCCAGCAGCTTAAGCATCCTACCGTACGAGCAGTACTTC. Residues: CASSLSILPYEQYF.

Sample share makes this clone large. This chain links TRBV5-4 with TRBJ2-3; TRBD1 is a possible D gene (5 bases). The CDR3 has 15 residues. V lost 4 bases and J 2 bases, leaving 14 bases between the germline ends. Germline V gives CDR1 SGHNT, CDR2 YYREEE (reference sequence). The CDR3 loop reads CASSPGHTVTDTQYF. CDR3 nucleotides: TGTGCCAGCAGCCCCGGACACACGGTCACAGATACGCAGTATTTT.

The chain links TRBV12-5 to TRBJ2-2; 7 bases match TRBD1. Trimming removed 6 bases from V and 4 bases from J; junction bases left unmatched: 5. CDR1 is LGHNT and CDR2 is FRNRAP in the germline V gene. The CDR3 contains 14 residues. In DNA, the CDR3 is TGTGCTAGTGGCTCGGGACAGTTCACCGGGGAGCTGTTTTTT. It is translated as CASGSGQFTGELFF.